Below are 16 T cell receptor beta chains sequenced from a single sample in a study of response to subunit inactivated influenza vaccine. One entry per CDR3 protein, called by TCRdb with MiXCR from the RT-PCR reads. This table holds 500,000 or so distinct CDR3 sequences, approximately 10% found once. Sequencing used PBMCs from blood, obtained roughly 46 days after vaccination. Receptors originate from a man in his forties or fifties who received an inactivated influenza vaccine.

The chain combines TRBV12-3 or TRBV12-4 with TRBJ2-2; no firm D call. The CDR3 is 15 residues long. V was shortened by 7 bases and J by 2 bases, with 14 bases between the two germline ends. CDR3: CASKGGTRNTGELFF. In nucleotides, the CDR3 is TGTGCCAGCAAGGGCGGCACCAGAAACACCGGGGAGCTGTTTTTT.

The J gene is TRBJ1-2, the V gene TRBV14, with 12 bases identical to TRBD1. Germline V lookup: CDR1 SGHDN, CDR2 FVKESK. The CDR3 is 15 residues long. J was trimmed by 4 bases and V by 4 bases; bases with no gene match: 4. CDR3 protein: CASSRGTGGSYGYTF. In DNA, the CDR3 is TGTGCCAGCAGCCGGGGGACAGGGGGCAGCTATGGCTACACCTTC.

This clonotype was found many times. The CDR3 DNA sequence: TGCGCCAGCAGCTTGGCCCTAGGAGCAGGGGGCTGGCAAGAGACCCAGTACTTC. This sequence encodes CASSLALGAGGWQETQYF. The rearrangement links TRBV5-1 to TRBJ2-5, with 8 bases matching TRBD1. J gave up 2 bases and V 0 bases, and 12 bases lay outside the gene matches. This CDR3 region has 18 residues. From germline, CDR1 is SGHRS and CDR2 YFSETQ.

This clonotype came up many times. The chain links TRBV7-2 to TRBJ2-5; 8 bases are shared with TRBD2. This CDR3 contains 13 residues. After removal of 5 bases from V and 5 bases from J, the junction contained 4 bases not matched to a gene. Germline assignment: CDR1 SGHTA and CDR2 FQGNSA. The CDR3 loop reads CASSRSGIETQYF. CDR3 DNA sequence: TGTGCCAGCAGCCGTAGCGGGATTGAGACCCAGTACTTC.

The sample holds many counts of this clonotype. J is TRBJ1-2 and V is TRBV10-1; D might be TRBD1 (5 bases). The ends were cut back, 6 bases at V and 3 bases at J, with 14 bases in the middle. The CDR3 is 14 amino acids. Germline assignment: CDR1 WNHNN and CDR2 SYGVQD (reference sequence). CDR3 loop: CASSGGRSYYGYTF. In DNA, the CDR3 is TGCGCCAGCAGCGGGGGACGGTCTTACTATGGCTACACCTTC.

This clonotype was recorded at least ten times. The chain employs TRBV20-1 and TRBJ2-1; 10 bases agree with TRBD2. There are 14 residues in the CDR3. V dropped 4 bases and J dropped 4; count of bases not matched to a gene: 4. The germline V gene has CDR1 DFQATT and CDR2 SNEGSKA (reference sequence). The CDR3 nucleotides are TGCAGTGCTACACTAGCGGGACCTTACAATGAGCAGTTCTTC. Residues: CSATLAGPYNEQFF.

The genes are TRBV7-2 and TRBJ2-4; no reliable D call. The CDR3 runs 14 residues. Trimming took 5 bases from V and 4 from J, leaving 12 bases between them. Germline CDR1 is SGHTA and CDR2 is FQGNSA. As DNA, the CDR3 is TGTGCCAGCAGCCAACCTTCTAGTAAAAACATTCAGTACTTC. This encodes CASSQPSSKNIQYF.

For this clonotype: This sequence may be a read error, since a much larger clone differs from it by one base. The chain links TRBV4-1 to TRBJ2-7; a weak D match, TRBD2 (5 bases). This CDR3 has 17 amino acids. V was pared by 1 base and J by 7 bases, with 23 bases between. Germline lookup yields CDR1 MGHRA and CDR2 YSYEKL. The CDR3 sequence: CASSQVILLRMGREQYF. CDR3 nucleotides: TGCGCCAGCAGCCAAGTCATCCTCCTCCGTATGGGGAGAGAGCAGTACTTC.

The chain employs TRBV6-6 and TRBJ2-7; D is uncertain. V was clipped by 0 bases and J by 6 bases, with 6 bases between them. The CDR3 is made up of 12 amino acids. Germline assignment: CDR1 MNHNY and CDR2 SVGAGI (reference sequence). The CDR3: CASSYSQIEQYF. The CDR3 DNA reads as TGTGCCAGCAGTTACTCGCAGATCGAGCAGTACTTC.

The chain has TRBV10-3 and TRBJ2-2; the D gene is possibly TRBD1 (7 bases). Trimming removed 4 bases at V and 5 bases at J, with 11 bases between. The CDR3 totals 14 residues. The germline CDR1 and CDR2 sequences are ENHRY and SYGVKD. CDR3 amino acids: CAISGQGGTGELFF. The CDR3, as DNA: TGTGCCATCAGTGGGCAGGGGGGAACCGGGGAGCTGTTTTTT.

The sample holds many counts of this clonotype. The rearrangement joins TRBV20-1 to TRBJ2-7; 7 positions agree with TRBD1. CDR3 length: 14 amino acids. Trimming cost V 6 bases and J 2 bases; bases outside gene matches: 10. Looked up from germline, CDR1 is DFQATT and CDR2 is SNEGSKA (reference sequence). CDR3 protein: CSADSPGGTYEQYF. The CDR3 nucleotides read TGCAGTGCCGACTCTCCAGGGGGTACCTACGAGCAGTACTTC.

The chain joins TRBV20-1 to TRBJ2-3; 12 bases line up with TRBD2. Per germline, CDR1 DFQATT and CDR2 SNEGSKA (reference sequence). The CDR3 has 19 amino acids. The J segment lost 2 bases and the V segment lost 0 bases, leaving 12 bases of the junction unmatched. In DNA form, the CDR3 reads TGCAGTGCTAGAGACCCGACCGGACTAGCGGGGACCTACACAGATACGCAGTATTTT. This codes for CSARDPTGLAGTYTDTQYF.

This clonotype appeared a few times. This chain uses TRBV7-8 with TRBJ2-7; 7 nucleotides agree with TRBD2. The CDR3 runs to 17 residues. V was clipped by 5 bases and J by 4 bases; unmatched bases: 17. The germline CDR1 and CDR2 sequences are SGHVS and FQNEAQ. CDR3 DNA: TGTGCCAGCAGCCGCCCAATTGGTGGGGGGGGAGATTACGAGCAGTACTTC. Translation gives CASSRPIGGGGDYEQYF.

In this sample, this clonotype turned up many times. The J gene is TRBJ2-5, the V gene TRBV7-2; 8 bases are shared with TRBD2. Germline trimming cut 4 bases from V and 4 bases from J; bases unmatched to any gene: 8. Germline V CDR1 and CDR2: SGHTA, FQGNSA. The CDR3 is 15 amino acids. CDR3 coding DNA: TGTGCCAGCAGCTCCCAGTCAAGCGGGGGAGAGACCCAGTACTTC. Translating it yields CASSSQSSGGETQYF.

This clonotype was counted at least ten times. The chain employs TRBV25-1 and TRBJ2-4, with D unresolved. CDR1 and CDR2 from the germline V gene are MGHDK and SYGVNS. Trimming took off 8 bases at V and 6 bases at J, with 14 bases between the two ends. The CDR3 extends over 13 amino acids. This CDR3 reads CASSNLITNIQYF. In DNA form, the CDR3 reads TGTGCCAGCTCAAACCTGATAACAAACATTCAGTACTTC.

This clonotype was observed many times. The V call is TRBV11-2, the J call TRBJ2-2; D is undetermined. V was pared by 0 bases and J by 7 bases, with 3 bases between. The CDR3 sequence is 12 residues long. Germline V gene data show CDR1 as SGHAT and CDR2 as FQNNGV. The DNA for the CDR3 is TGTGCCAGCAGCTTAGAACTCGGGGAGCTGTTTTTT. Its translation: CASSLELGELFF.